The rows below give T cell receptor beta chains drawn from one sample of a study of blood T cell repertoires in COVID-19. Some clones are missing from TCRdb's copy, which holds only in-frame ones; the method was immunoSEQ multiplex PCR. The data show more than 75,000 clones, 85% seen once. Sequencing input: peripheral blood. All receptors come from a woman between 65 and 79 years old with acute or convalescent COVID-19. Both conserved end residues are part of each CDR3. A D gene is named only where the DNA matches it firmly. Clone sizes are given selectively: once, few, many, or a class where the clone is expanded.

D gene | J gene | V gene | clone size | CDR3 DNA | CDR3 protein
TRBD1 | TRBJ1-2 | TRBV3-1/TRBV3-2 | - | TGTGCCAGCAGCCAAGGGACAGGGAGGGATTATGGCTACACCTTC | CASSQGTGRDYGYTF
TRBD2 | TRBJ2-3 | TRBV18 | once | TGTGCCAGCTCACCGGGGGGGACCACTCCCAATACGCAGTATTTT | CASSPGGTTPNTQYF
TRBD1 | TRBJ1-4 | TRBV5-4 | - | TGTGCCAGCAGCCCGACGACAGGGGGCGGTGAAAAACTGTTTTTT | CASSPTTGGGEKLFF
- | TRBJ1-2 | TRBV5-4 | - | TGTGCCAGCAGGGAGGGAGGGCCCAACCCTAACTATGGCTACACCTTC | CASREGGPNPNYGYTF
- | TRBJ1-4 | TRBV10-3 | - | TGTGCCATCAGTGAGTCGAGAGATGAAAAACTGTTTTTT | CAISESRDEKLFF
TRBD2 | TRBJ2-5 | TRBV18 | - | TGTGCCAGCTCACCCCAGGGAGGGCCGGAGACCCAGTACTTC | CASSPQGGPETQYF
- | TRBJ1-3 | TRBV6-6 | - | TGTGCCAGCAGTTACTCGGGGCTGGCGGGGGGAAACACCATATATTTT | CASSYSGLAGGNTIYF
TRBD1 | TRBJ1-2 | TRBV24-1 | - | TGTGCCACCAGTGATCCAGGGACAGGGACGAATGGCTACACCTTC | CATSDPGTGTNGYTF
- | TRBJ2-3 | TRBV7-8 | - | TGTGCCAGCAGTTTTCAAGGGGATGGCACAGATACGCAGTATTTT | CASSFQGDGTDTQYF
- | TRBJ1-3 | TRBV6-2/TRBV6-3 | once | TGTGCCAGCAGTTACTCGAACAGACACTCTGGAAACACCATATATTTT | CASSYSNRHSGNTIYF
- | TRBJ2-3 | TRBV6-2/TRBV6-3 | - | TGTGCCAGCAGCCCCCTGGATACGCAGTATTTT | CASSPLDTQYF
TRBD2 | TRBJ2-3 | TRBV5-1 | - | TGCGCCAGCAGCTTGGGACTAGCGGGAGTAGGGAAGATAACAGATACGCAGTATTTT | CASSLGLAGVGKITDTQYF
TRBD1 | TRBJ1-2 | TRBV11-3 | once | TGTGCCAGCAGCTTTGAACCGGGACAGACGAATGGCTACACCTTC | CASSFEPGQTNGYTF
- | TRBJ2-1 | TRBV12-3/TRBV12-4 | - | TGTGCCAGCGCCCCACGGCCGGGGGAGCAGTTCTTC | CASAPRPGEQFF
TRBD2 | TRBJ2-3 | TRBV7-8 | - | TGTGCCAGCAGCTTCAAGCGGGGAGGGGCAGCAGATACGCAGTATTTT | CASSFKRGGAADTQYF
TRBD1 | TRBJ2-2 | TRBV6-2/TRBV6-3 | - | TGTGCCAGCAGTCGTGGACAGGGAAATACCGGGGAGCTGTTTTTT | CASSRGQGNTGELFF
TRBD1 | TRBJ2-1 | TRBV18 | - | TGTGCCAGCTCACCATTAAGGACAGGGGGCGCCTACAATGAGCAGTTCTTC | CASSPLRTGGAYNEQFF
TRBD2 | TRBJ2-1 | TRBV5-1 | - | TGCGCCAGCAGCCTTGGACTAGCGGGGGGGCGGTACAATGAGCAGTTCTTC | CASSLGLAGGRYNEQFF
TRBD1 | TRBJ1-6 | TRBV18 | many | TGTGCCAGCTCACCGGTGGGACAGGGGGCGAATTCACCCCTCCACTTT | CASSPVGQGANSPLHF
TRBD1 | TRBJ1-1 | TRBV4-1 | - | TGCGCCAGCAGCCAAGGGGACAGGCCGTATGAAGCTTTCTTT | CASSQGDRPYEAFF
TRBD1 | TRBJ1-4 | TRBV11-2 | - | TGTGCCAGCAGCTACCCGGGACAGGGAAAGGAAAAACTGTTTTTT | CASSYPGQGKEKLFF
- | TRBJ2-2 | TRBV12-5 | - | TGTGCTAGTGCCCAGCGGGCCACCGGGGAGCTGTTTTTT | CASAQRATGELFF
- | TRBJ1-2 | TRBV21-1 | - | TGTGCCAGCACCTTACTCGAGGATCGAAAGCCTAACTATGGCTACACCTTC | CASTLLEDRKPNYGYTF
TRBD2 | TRBJ2-1 | TRBV11-3 | - | TGTGCCAGCAGCCTAGGTAGCGGGACCGATGAGCAGTTCTTC | CASSLGSGTDEQFF
- | TRBJ2-3 | TRBV5-1 | - | TGCGCCAGCAGCCCAATGGATACGCAGTATTTT | CASSPMDTQYF
- | TRBJ1-2 | TRBV28 | - | TGTGCCAGCAGTCCGCCCAGTCGGGGGGGCGGCTACACCTTC | CASSPPSRGGGYTF
TRBD2 | TRBJ2-3 | TRBV2 | - | TGTGCCAGCAGTCGAGTACCGGGGGGACCTAGCACAGATACGCAGTATTTT | CASSRVPGGPSTDTQYF
- | TRBJ2-2 | TRBV12-3/TRBV12-4 | - | TGTGCCAGCACGGAGACCGGGGAGCTGTTTTTT | CASTETGELFF
TRBD1 | TRBJ2-6 | TRBV11-2 | - | TGTGCCAGCAGCTCACGTATCCGGGACAGGGCTTCCGGGGCCAACGTCCTGACTTTC | CASSSRIRDRASGANVLTF
- | TRBJ1-5 | TRBV5-6 | - | TGTGCCAGCAGCCTCACCGTGTCCCCCAGGGGTAATCAGCCCCAGCATTTT | CASSLTVSPRGNQPQHF
TRBD2 | TRBJ2-1 | TRBV7-2 | - | TGTGCCAGCAGCTTAGGCATTAGCGGGAGCATGGTTGAGCAGTTCTTC | CASSLGISGSMVEQFF
TRBD1 | TRBJ1-3 | TRBV28 | - | TGTGCCAGCAGTTCCCAGGACAGGGGGCTCGGAAACACCATATATTTT | CASSSQDRGLGNTIYF
- | TRBJ2-2 | TRBV19 | - | TGTGCATCAAGGAGGGGCCAGATTAACACCGGGGAGCTGTTTTTT | CASRRGQINTGELFF
- | TRBJ2-1 | TRBV9 | - | TGTGCCAGCAGCGTAGTAGAGACGGGTACTGAGCAGTTCTTC | CASSVVETGTEQFF
TRBD2 | TRBJ2-3 | TRBV5-1 | - | TGCGCCAGCAGCTTAGGATGGGAGGGCCTCAGCACAGATACGCAGTATTTT | CASSLGWEGLSTDTQYF
- | TRBJ1-5 | TRBV28 | - | TGTGCCAGCAGCCTTCAGATTCAGCCCCAGCATTTT | CASSLQIQPQHF
TRBD2 | TRBJ2-1 | TRBV7-2 | - | TGTGCCAGCAGCTTAGCACCCCTAGCGGGGGGTTACAATGAGCAGTTCTTC | CASSLAPLAGGYNEQFF
- | TRBJ1-5 | TRBV9 | - | TGTGCCAGCAGCGAACAGGCGGTTGGACAGCCCCAGCATTTT | CASSEQAVGQPQHF
- | TRBJ1-1 | TRBV18 | - | TGTGCCAGCTCACCATTTGGGGGGGAGAACACTGAAGCTTTCTTT | CASSPFGGENTEAFF
TRBD2 | TRBJ2-3 | TRBV11-2 | - | TGTGCCAGCAGCCAAATTAGCGGGAGTAGGGATACGCAGTATTTT | CASSQISGSRDTQYF
- | TRBJ1-2 | TRBV2 | - | TGTGCCAGCAGTGAAGCCTTGGGGGGGCGTCGAATTAGGTATGGCTACACCTTC | CASSEALGGRRIRYGYTF
- | TRBJ1-1 | TRBV7-8 | - | TGTGCCAGCAGCTTAGGCGGGGGTTGGGCGCCCATGAACACTGAAGCTTTCTTT | CASSLGGGWAPMNTEAFF
TRBD2 | TRBJ2-3 | TRBV5-4 | - | TGTGCCAGCAAGCGGGGGGGCGATTTAGCAGATACGCAGTATTTT | CASKRGGDLADTQYF
TRBD2 | TRBJ2-1 | TRBV9 | once | TGTGCCAGCAGCGCGTCTAGCGGGAGGGTTGATGAGCAGTTCTTC | CASSASSGRVDEQFF
- | TRBJ2-3 | TRBV10-3 | - | TGTGCCATCAGTGAGAGAGGGACAGATACGCAGTATTTT | CAISERGTDTQYF
- | TRBJ1-4 | TRBV18 | - | TGTGCCAGCTCCGAGCAGGGAACTAATGAAAAACTGTTTTTT | CASSEQGTNEKLFF
- | TRBJ2-2 | TRBV18 | - | TGTGCCAGCTCACCCCGGACTCTCCATTTGAACACCGGGGAGCTGTTTTTT | CASSPRTLHLNTGELFF
TRBD1 | TRBJ2-3 | TRBV18 | once | TGTGCCAGCTCACCTTGGACAGGGGGCACAGATACGCAGTATTTT | CASSPWTGGTDTQYF
- | TRBJ2-2 | TRBV5-1 | - | TGCGCCAGCAGCTTGGATGACAGGCTACTTCGGGACACCGGGGAGCTGTTTTTT | CASSLDDRLLRDTGELFF
- | TRBJ1-2 | TRBV25-1 | - | TGTGCCAGCAGTGAAGGGTTTACAGGGAGACTACTATGGGGCTACACCTTC | CASSEGFTGRLLWGYTF
TRBD1 | TRBJ1-4 | TRBV5-6 | - | TGTGCCAGCAGCAGATACAGGGGGCTGCGGGAAAAACTGTTTTTT | CASSRYRGLREKLFF
- | TRBJ1-5 | TRBV10-3 | - | TGTGCCATCAGTGAGTTCTTGGCAGGGAGCAATCAGCCCCAGCATTTT | CAISEFLAGSNQPQHF
- | TRBJ1-4 | TRBV29-1 | - | TGCAGCGCAGGGAGCTCTAATGAAAAACTGTTTTTT | CSAGSSNEKLFF